These 21 T cell receptor beta chains came from one sample sequenced in a study of T cells in Graves' hyperthyroidism and ophthalmopathy. There were TCR beta CDR3 regions amplified from RNA transcripts. Using the HTBI primer set, a first-round RT-PCR was run on the TCR CDR3. Each CDR3 protein gets one entry after TCRdb re-called the multiplex PCR reads with MiXCR. The sample yields some 580,000 distinct CDR3 sequences, roughly 15% seen once. The sequencing input was blood. The receptors shown here come from a middle-aged woman with Graves' ophthalmopathy.

This clonotype was counted between two and nine times. V and J are TRBV7-9 and TRBJ2-1, with 8 bases fitting TRBD1. Trimming removed 7 bases from V and 6 bases from J; junction bases left unmatched: 5. CDR1 is SEHNR and CDR2 is FQNEAQ in the germline V gene (reference sequence). The CDR3 is 13 amino acids. The CDR3 DNA follows: TGTGCCAGCACCGCCGGACAGGGCAATGAGCAGTTCTTC. It encodes CASTAGQGNEQFF.

This clonotype has at least ten counts. This chain links TRBV10-3 with TRBJ1-5, with D maybe TRBD1 (5 bases). Germline V gene data show CDR1 as ENHRY and CDR2 as SYGVKD. The V end was cut by 5 bases, the J end by 7 bases, with 15 bases between. The CDR3 is made up of 14 amino acids. The CDR3 bases are TGTGCCATCAGTTCAGGGAAAGAGCGACAGCCCCAGCATTTT. This codes for CAISSGKERQPQHF.

This clonotype was recorded at least ten times. The V gene is TRBV20-1, the J gene TRBJ2-7; D uncertain. Trimming pared 7 bases from V and 0 bases from J, leaving 7 bases between. The germline gives CDR1 DFQATT, CDR2 SNEGSKA (reference sequence). The CDR3 extends over 11 amino acids. Here the CDR3 reads CSGGSSYEQYF. Written as DNA, the CDR3 is TGCAGTGGGGGATCCTCCTACGAGCAGTACTTC.

The chain uses TRBV19 and TRBJ1-1, with no clear D. This CDR3 contains 16 residues. V dropped 3 bases and J dropped 1 base, with 15 bases sitting between them. CDR1 and CDR2 from the germline V gene are LNHDA and SQIVND (reference sequence). The CDR3 is CASSIGLLIANTEAFF. The CDR3 bases are TGTGCCAGTAGTATTGGACTTCTGATAGCGAACACTGAAGCTTTCTTT.

The chain links TRBV2 to TRBJ2-5, with TRBD1 identical over 9 bases. Looked up from germline, CDR1 is SNHLY and CDR2 is FYNNEI. The CDR3 contains 14 residues. Trimming removed 8 bases from V and 5 bases from J; junction bases left unmatched: 9. The CDR3 coding sequence is TGTGCCAGCCCCTCGGGACAGGGCCCGGAGACCCAGTACTTC. Its translation: CASPSGQGPETQYF.

The table lists this clonotype with many counts. This sequence joins TRBV7-9 and TRBJ2-1, with 7 nucleotides matching TRBD2. V was pared by 0 bases and J by 12 bases, with 11 bases of the junction left unmatched. Looked up from germline, CDR1 is SEHNR and CDR2 is FQNEAQ (reference sequence). CDR3 size: 15 residues. CDR3 loop: CASSLAGGRSVAQFF. The CDR3 DNA reads TGTGCCAGCAGCTTAGCGGGAGGGCGGTCAGTTGCGCAGTTCTTC.

This clonotype has a handful of counts. V and J are TRBV20-1 and TRBJ2-2; TRBD2 matches 7 bases. There are 14 residues in the CDR3. Trimming removed 2 bases from V and 7 bases from J; junction bases left unmatched: 7. Looked up from germline, CDR1 is DFQATT and CDR2 is SNEGSKA (reference sequence). The CDR3 DNA follows: TGCAGTGCTAGACGATCCCGGGGGGTCGGGGAGCTGTTTTTT. It translates to CSARRSRGVGELFF.

This clonotype came up a few times. This rearrangement joins TRBV2 to TRBJ2-7, with 8 bases matching TRBD1. V dropped 5 bases and J dropped 0; count of bases not matched to a gene: 6. CDR1 is SNHLY and CDR2 is FYNNEI in the germline V gene. The CDR3 contains 15 residues. The CDR3 region has the DNA TGTGCCAGCAGTTACAGGGGGAGAAGCTCCTACGAGCAGTACTTC. It is translated as CASSYRGRSSYEQYF.

This clonotype occurred a few times. The chain combines TRBV2 with TRBJ2-7; D unresolved. The germline V gene encodes CDR1 SNHLY and CDR2 FYNNEI. Trimming stripped 8 bases from V and 3 bases from J, with 14 bases between. This CDR3 contains 13 residues. The CDR3, as DNA: TGTGCCAGCGGTATCGTTCCCAACTACGAGCAGTACTTC. Translated: CASGIVPNYEQYF.

This clonotype was seen ten or more times. The V and J genes are TRBV5-1 and TRBJ2-7, with D unresolved. V gave up 5 bases and J gave up 3 bases, with 18 bases separating them. In germline, CDR1 is SGHRS, CDR2 YFSETQ. The CDR3 runs 15 residues. In nucleotides, the CDR3 is TGCGCCAGCAGGGATTACTACCATTCGGGCTACGAGCAGTACTTC. Amino acids: CASRDYYHSGYEQYF. Full variable domain (missing parts from reference TRBV5-1 and TRBJ2-7): KAGVTQTPRYLIKTRGQQVTLSCSPISGHRSVSWYQQTPGQGLQFLFEYFSETQRNKGNFPGRFSGRQFSNSRSEMNVSTLELGDSALYLCASRDYYHSGYEQYFGPGTRLTVT.

This clonotype was seen ten or more times. The rearrangement joins TRBV10-3 to TRBJ1-6; tentatively, D is TRBD1 (5 bases). There are 15 residues in the CDR3. The germline CDR1 and CDR2 sequences are ENHRY and SYGVKD. Deletions cut 0 bases from V and 8 bases from J, with 11 bases between. The CDR3 DNA is TGTGCCATCAGTGAGTCAGGGCGAGGGGATTCACCCCTCCACTTT. It codes for CAISESGRGDSPLHF.

The chain has TRBV12-3 or TRBV12-4 and TRBJ1-2; D is possibly TRBD1 (5 bases). This CDR3 has 14 residues. Trimming stripped 3 bases from V and 8 bases from J, with 16 bases between. CDR3 residues: CASSFLRPPGGYTF. CDR3 sequence (DNA): TGTGCCAGCAGTTTTTTGCGCCCACCAGGGGGCTACACCTTC.

Many counts were recorded for this clonotype. The chain couples TRBV7-9 to TRBJ2-1, with 7 bases identical to TRBD1. V lost 2 bases and J lost 9; bases outside the gene matches: 10. The CDR3 extends over 15 amino acids. CDR1 SEHNR and CDR2 FQNEAQ come from the germline V gene (reference sequence). The CDR3: CASSLSSGGVGEQFF. The CDR3 DNA sequence: TGTGCCAGCAGCTTATCGTCAGGGGGTGTGGGTGAGCAGTTCTTC.

CDR3 nucleotides: TGTGCCAGCAGCTTGGCTGGGGGACAGGGTCTCAATGAGCAGTTCTTC. It is translated as CASSLAGGQGLNEQFF. The chain is built from TRBV5-6 and TRBJ2-1; 9 bases match TRBD1. Germline values: CDR1 SGHDT, CDR2 YYEEEE. This CDR3 is built from 16 residues. Trimming removed 0 bases from V and 6 bases from J; junction bases left unmatched: 7.

The table lists this clonotype with a few counts. A read error may be the cause here, since a much bigger clone is one base away. DNA for the CDR3: TGTGCCAGCAGCCAGACAGGGGGGCTGCAAGAGACCCAGTACTTC. It specifies CASSQTGGLQETQYF. The chain combines TRBV7-3 with TRBJ2-5, with 9 bases that match TRBD1. V was clipped by 5 bases and J by 2 bases; unmatched bases: 6. Germline V lookup: CDR1 SGHTA, CDR2 FQGTGA. The CDR3 extends over 15 amino acids.

This chain joins TRBV20-1 and TRBJ2-3, with 10 bases identical to TRBD2. CDR3 size: 14 residues. Germline V gene data show CDR1 as DFQATT and CDR2 as SNEGSKA (reference sequence). Trimming at V came to 7 bases and at J to 2 bases, leaving 6 bases not matched to a gene. The CDR3 region has the DNA TGCAGTGGCCCGGGACTAGCGTTCACAGATACGCAGTATTTT. It translates to CSGPGLAFTDTQYF.

In this sample, this clonotype turned up many times. The CDR3: CASSRGTVYEQYF. CDR3 bases: TGCGCCAGCAGCCGGGGGACGGTCTACGAGCAGTACTTC. The chain uses TRBV5-1 and TRBJ2-7, with D perhaps matching TRBD2 (6 bases). Looked up from germline, CDR1 is SGHRS and CDR2 is YFSETQ. The CDR3 covers 13 residues. The V end lost 4 bases, the J end lost 3 bases, and 11 bases lay between the germline ends.

In this sample, this clonotype turned up many times. The gene calls are TRBV5-1 and TRBJ2-1; possibly TRBD1 for D (6 bases). The CDR3 sequence is 15 residues long. Trimming cost V 0 bases and J 1 base, with 8 bases left between them. Germline V gives CDR1 SGHRS, CDR2 YFSETQ. The CDR3 sequence is CASSLGGLSYNEQFF. As DNA, the CDR3 is TGCGCCAGCAGCTTGGGGGGGCTGTCCTACAATGAGCAGTTCTTC.

This clonotype was seen at least ten times. The CDR3 here is CASSFGPGGNIPEQYF. DNA for the CDR3: TGTGCCAGCAGTTTTGGTCCAGGGGGCAACATTCCCGAGCAGTACTTC. The gene calls are TRBV28 and TRBJ2-7; TRBD1 matches 8 bases. The J segment lost 6 bases and the V segment lost 3 bases, leaving 13 bases of the junction unmatched. Per germline, CDR1 MDHEN and CDR2 SYDVKM. CDR3 length: 16 amino acids. Full variable domain (rest looked up from reference TRBV28 and TRBJ2-7): DVKVTQSSRYLVKRTGEKVFLECVQDMDHENMFWYRQDPGLGLRLIYFSYDVKMKEKGDIPEGYSVSREKKERFSLILESASTNQTSMYLCASSFGPGGNIPEQYFGPGTRLTVT.

This clonotype was picked up a small number of times. V is TRBV19 and J is TRBJ2-1, with D perhaps TRBD1 or TRBD2 (5 bases each). Trimming took 7 bases from V and 10 from J, leaving 14 bases between them. The germline V gene has CDR1 LNHDA and CDR2 SQIVND (reference sequence). CDR3 length: 12 amino acids. For the CDR3, the DNA is TGTGCCAGTAAACCCACAGGCGGGGAGCAGTTCTTC. Translating it yields CASKPTGGEQFF.

The table lists this clonotype with many counts. The genes are TRBV18 and TRBJ2-1, with no clear D. V dropped 3 bases and J dropped 7 bases, with 16 bases sitting between them. The CDR3 length is 15 residues. Germline V gene data show CDR1 as KGHSH and CDR2 as LQKENI. The CDR3 reads CASSPEPSFVNEQFF. CDR3 bases: TGTGCCAGCTCACCGGAGCCCTCCTTTGTAAATGAGCAGTTCTTC.